The next 11 T cell receptor beta chains were all read from a single sample in a study of T cell repertoires in cytomegalovirus infection. TCRdb re-called the reads with MiXCR, one entry per CDR3 protein. The sample has a few hundred thousand distinct CDR3 sequences, approximately 15% seen once. The sequenced sample was PBMCs. Receptors originate from a human donor in good health (CMV status not recorded). Some clones in this sample may be carry-over from other donors' samples.

This clonotype was counted at least ten times. The chain recombines TRBV7-9 with TRBJ2-7, with D perhaps TRBD2 (5 bases). Germline V gene sequence: CDR1 SEHNR, CDR2 FQNEAQ (reference sequence). With 3 bases removed from V and 4 bases from J, the gap between germline ends came to 7 bases. CDR3 length: 12 residues. The CDR3 region is CASSLGAYEQYF. As DNA, the CDR3 is TGTGCCAGCAGCTTGGGAGCTTACGAGCAGTACTTC. The variable domain in full, with the rest retrieved from reference TRBV7-9 and TRBJ2-7, is DTGVSQNPRHKITKRGQNVTFRCDPISEHNRLYWYRQTLGQGPEFLTYFQNEAQLEKSRLLSDRFSAERPKGSFSTLEIQRTEQGDSAMYLCASSLGAYEQYFGPGTRLTVT.

Many counts were recorded for this clonotype. The genes are TRBV7-2 and TRBJ1-1; the D gene is possibly TRBD1 (5 bases). The CDR3 runs 14 residues. Germline loops: CDR1 SGHTA, CDR2 FQGNSA. Trimming stripped 1 base from V and 1 base from J, with 7 bases between. In DNA, the CDR3 is TGTGCCAGCAGCTTAGAAGGGACGAACACTGAAGCTTTCTTT. Protein: CASSLEGTNTEAFF.

This clonotype was observed a handful of times. The rearrangement joins TRBV11-2 to TRBJ2-7; D unresolved. V was cut by 6 bases and J by 5 bases, with 20 bases left in between. This CDR3 is built from 15 residues. CDR1 is SGHAT, CDR2 FQNNGV, per germline. The CDR3 bases are TGTGCCAGCAGAACCCTGGGCGAGGCTTTCCACGAGCAGTACTTC. Its translation is CASRTLGEAFHEQYF.

This clonotype was observed at least ten times. The chain joins TRBV5-4 to TRBJ2-3; D gene unclear. The CDR3 has 13 amino acids. V lost 2 bases and J 5 bases, leaving 9 bases between the germline ends. Germline loops: CDR1 SGHNT, CDR2 YYREEE (reference sequence). CDR3 bases: TGTGCCAGCAGCTTACCCGGTGGAGATACGCAGTATTTT. It is translated as CASSLPGGDTQYF.

About this clonotype itself: With a much larger clone just one base away, this may be a read error. The chain has TRBV7-2 and TRBJ1-5; no reliable D call. Germline CDR1 SGHTA, CDR2 FQGNSA. The CDR3 totals 12 residues. Here the CDR3 reads CASSLASQSQHF. The DNA of the CDR3 is TGTGCCAGCAGCTTAGCAAGTCAGTCCCAGCATTTT.

This clonotype was picked up many times. The chain uses TRBV12-5 and TRBJ2-4; D tentatively fits TRBD1 or TRBD2 (6 bases each). The V end was cut by 2 bases, the J end by 2 bases, with 19 bases between. Germline V lookup: CDR1 LGHNT, CDR2 FRNRAP. There are 18 residues in the CDR3. CDR3 sequence: CASGLQTGGGMTKNIQYF. As DNA, the CDR3 is TGTGCTAGTGGTTTGCAAACCGGGGGCGGAATGACCAAAAACATTCAGTACTTC.

V is TRBV10-3 and J is TRBJ1-2; D might be TRBD1 (6 bases). CDR1 ENHRY and CDR2 SYGVKD come from the germline V gene. Deletions cut 3 bases from V and 6 bases from J, with 17 bases between. The CDR3 is 15 amino acids. The chain's CDR3 is CAISDPGTRNNGYTF. The CDR3 DNA reads TGTGCCATCAGTGACCCCGGGACAAGAAACAATGGCTACACCTTC.

The chain has TRBV27 and TRBJ2-7, with 7 bases identical to TRBD1. Losses at the gene ends were 4 bases for V and 2 bases for J; bases not matched to a gene: 8. Germline CDR1 is MNHEY and CDR2 is SMNVEV (reference sequence). This CDR3 contains 15 residues. The CDR3 loop reads CASSSAGTAPYEQYF. The CDR3 nucleotides read TGTGCCAGCAGTTCAGCCGGGACAGCGCCCTACGAGCAGTACTTC.

The rearrangement links TRBV7-2 to TRBJ2-2; 7 bases map to TRBD1. The germline gives CDR1 SGHTA, CDR2 FQGNSA. The CDR3 consists of 13 residues. The V gene end was trimmed by 5 bases and the J gene end by 6 bases; junction bases not matched to a gene: 3. The CDR3 nucleotides read TGTGCCAGCAGCCCACAGGGGCCCGGGGAGCTGTTTTTT. Protein sequence: CASSPQGPGELFF.

The V and J genes are TRBV2 and TRBJ1-1; unclear D gene. CDR1 SNHLY and CDR2 FYNNEI come from the germline V gene. CDR3 length: 13 amino acids. V lost 7 bases and J lost 0, with 9 bases in between. The CDR3 DNA follows: TGTGCCAGCATTCGGACCCTGAACACTGAAGCTTTCTTT. It specifies CASIRTLNTEAFF.

The chain carries TRBV20-1 and TRBJ1-1; TRBD1 aligns across 7 bases. J lost 0 bases, V lost 0 bases, and 4 bases had no gene match. CDR1 and CDR2 (germline): DFQATT, SNEGSKA (reference sequence). The CDR3 is 15 amino acids. This CDR3 reads CSARDSGQLNTEAFF. CDR3 nucleotides: TGCAGTGCTAGAGATTCGGGACAGCTGAACACTGAAGCTTTCTTT.